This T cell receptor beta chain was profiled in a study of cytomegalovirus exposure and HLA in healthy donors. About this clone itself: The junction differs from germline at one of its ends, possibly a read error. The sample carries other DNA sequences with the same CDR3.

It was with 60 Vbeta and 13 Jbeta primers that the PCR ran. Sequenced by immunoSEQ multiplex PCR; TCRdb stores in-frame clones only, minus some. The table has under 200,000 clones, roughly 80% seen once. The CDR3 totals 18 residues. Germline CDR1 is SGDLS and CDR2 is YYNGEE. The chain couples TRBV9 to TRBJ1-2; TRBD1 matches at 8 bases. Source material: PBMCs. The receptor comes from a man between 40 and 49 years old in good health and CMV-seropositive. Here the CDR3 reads CASSRVPGTGISDYGYTF. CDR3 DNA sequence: TGCGCCAGCAGTCGGGTACCCGGGACAGGCATATCTGACTATGGCTACACCTTC.